This passage covers 27 T cell receptor beta chains from one sample sequenced in a study of T-cell reconstitution after alpha-beta-depleted transplantation in children. Unique molecular identifiers were incorporated during preparation of the TCRbeta library. Via MiXCR, TCRdb re-called the PCR reads, giving one row per CDR3 protein. Of approximately 270,000 distinct CDR3 sequences in the sample, roughly a quarter were seen once. This specimen was PBMCs, mostly from graft donor cells, taken 360 days after TCRalphabeta/CD19-depleted stem cell transplant. The receptor set was obtained from a female patient under 10 years old who had a stem cell transplant for congenital amegakaryocytic thrombocytopenia, so the T cells may come from the graft donor.

The chain is built from TRBV5-5 and TRBJ1-1; D may be TRBD1 (6 bases). The CDR3 has 13 amino acids. Per germline, CDR1 SGHKS and CDR2 YYEKEE (reference sequence). Trimming took off 4 bases at V and 4 bases at J, with 11 bases between the two ends. CDR3: CASSRDTSTEAFF. Written as DNA, the CDR3 is TGTGCCAGCAGCAGGGACACGAGCACTGAAGCTTTCTTT.

The chain is built from TRBV20-1 and TRBJ2-4; D might be TRBD2 (5 bases). V shed 6 bases and J shed 1 base, with 13 bases lying between them. From germline, CDR1 is DFQATT and CDR2 SNEGSKA (reference sequence). This CDR3 contains 14 residues. CDR3 in amino acids: CSATTGGAKNIQYF. DNA of the CDR3: TGCAGTGCCACTACGGGCGGGGCCAAAAACATTCAGTACTTC.

This clonotype was counted many times. V gene TRBV4-3 combines with J gene TRBJ1-4; 9 nucleotides agree with TRBD1. V lost 3 bases to trimming and J lost 0 bases; unmatched junction nucleotides: 14. From germline, CDR1 is LGHNA and CDR2 YSLEER. The CDR3 length is 20 residues. In DNA, the CDR3 is TGCGCCAGCAGCCAGGGAGTCCCGGGACAGGGCAGTGCAACTAATGAAAAACTGTTTTTT. Protein: CASSQGVPGQGSATNEKLFF.

The table lists this clonotype with a few counts. V usage is TRBV28 and J usage is TRBJ1-1; tentative D call: TRBD1 (5 bases). Germline V gene sequence: CDR1 MDHEN, CDR2 SYDVKM. The length of the CDR3 is 15 residues. Trimming took 3 bases from V and 11 from J, leaving 22 bases between them. The CDR3 region has the DNA TGTGCCAGCAGTTTTCGGGGGACCAACTTTGAGCTGGCTTTCTTT. As protein: CASSFRGTNFELAFF.

The chain employs TRBV2 and TRBJ2-2; D is uncertain. Trimming stripped 1 base from V and 7 bases from J, with 4 bases between. The CDR3 runs 12 residues. Germline V gene sequence: CDR1 SNHLY, CDR2 FYNNEI. Written as DNA, the CDR3 is TGTGCCAGCAGTGAAGTCAGCGGGGAGCTGTTTTTT. Protein sequence: CASSEVSGELFF.

This chain uses TRBV11-2 with TRBJ2-7; either TRBD1 or TRBD2 may supply D (6 bases each). This CDR3 has 13 amino acids. With 7 bases removed from V and 2 bases from J, the gap between germline ends came to 12 bases. Germline CDR1 reads SGHAT; CDR2 reads FQNNGV. CDR3 in DNA: TGTGCCAGCATGGAGGGGGTTCCCTACGAGCAGTACTTC. Amino acid sequence: CASMEGVPYEQYF.

V gene TRBV11-3 combines with J gene TRBJ2-1; 8 bases agree with TRBD2. This CDR3 region has 15 residues. With 4 bases clipped from V and 6 bases from J, the junction kept 8 bases outside the gene matches. Germline assignment: CDR1 SGHNT and CDR2 YENEEA. The CDR3 DNA sequence: TGTGCCAGCAGCTCCGGCGGGGGGATTTTCAATGAGCAGTTCTTC. This translates into CASSSGGGIFNEQFF. The variable domain in full, with the rest retrieved from reference TRBV11-3 and TRBJ2-1, is EAGVVQSPRYKIIEKKQPVAFWCNPISGHNTLYWYLQNLGQGPELLIRYENEEAVDDSQLPKDRFSAERLKGVDSTLKIQPAELGDSAVYLCASSSGGGIFNEQFFGPGTRLTVL.

This clonotype was seen only a few times. The chain has TRBV2 and TRBJ2-2; tentatively, D is TRBD1 or TRBD2 (5 bases each). The CDR3 covers 13 residues. Trimming shortened V by 2 bases and J by 6 bases, and 7 bases separated the two germline ends. Germline CDR1 and CDR2: SNHLY and FYNNEI. The CDR3, as DNA: TGTGCCAGCAGTGAACGGGACGCCGGGGAGCTGTTTTTT. Translating gives CASSERDAGELFF.

This clonotype was found a few times. The chain is built from TRBV5-1 and TRBJ1-6; D gene uncertain. The CDR3 totals 16 residues. V was pared by 0 bases and J by 7 bases, with 14 bases between. Per germline, CDR1 SGHRS and CDR2 YFSETQ. The CDR3 protein is CASSLEAQRGNSPLHF. In DNA form, the CDR3 reads TGCGCCAGCAGCTTGGAGGCACAGAGAGGAAATTCACCCCTCCACTTT.

V and J are TRBV20-1 and TRBJ2-5; D gene unclear. This CDR3 comprises 11 residues. Trimming stripped 3 bases from V and 1 base from J, with 3 bases between. Germline V gives CDR1 DFQATT, CDR2 SNEGSKA (reference sequence). CDR3 region: CSASLQETQYF. CDR3 nucleotide sequence: TGCAGTGCTAGTCTCCAAGAGACCCAGTACTTC.

This clonotype was counted a few times. The genes are TRBV2 and TRBJ1-5, with TRBD1 as a possible D gene (6 bases). Trimming cost V 7 bases and J 0 bases, with 16 bases left between them. Germline loops: CDR1 SNHLY, CDR2 FYNNEI. The CDR3 is 16 residues long. This CDR3 reads CASKGLTGFSNQPQHF. CDR3 DNA: TGTGCCAGCAAGGGCTTAACAGGGTTTAGCAATCAGCCCCAGCATTTT.

This sequence joins TRBV7-8 and TRBJ2-2; D tentatively fits TRBD1 or TRBD2 (5 bases each). This CDR3 has 16 amino acids. Germline loops: CDR1 SGHVS, CDR2 FQNEAQ. Deletions cut 2 bases from V and 3 bases from J, with 13 bases between. The CDR3 bases are TGTGCCAGCAGCTTAACGGGACCTTCGTACACCGGGGAGCTGTTTTTT. Residues: CASSLTGPSYTGELFF. Based on the CDR3 plus reference TRBV7-8 and TRBJ2-2, the full variable domain is GAGVSQSPRYKVAKRGQDVALRCDPISGHVSLFWYQQALGQGPEFLTYFQNEAQLDKSGLPSDRFFAERPEGSVSTLKIQRTQQEDSAVYLCASSLTGPSYTGELFFGEGSRLTVL.

In nucleotides, the CDR3 is TGTGCCAGCAGTTTTGAACTCCCAAACACCCGGGACGGGTACGAGCAGTACTTC. It translates to CASSFELPNTRDGYEQYF. V gene TRBV28 combines with J gene TRBJ2-7; the D call may be TRBD1 or TRBD2 (5 bases each). The CDR3 has 18 amino acids. The germline V and J ends were trimmed by 3 bases and 4 bases, with 25 bases remaining between them. CDR1 is MDHEN and CDR2 is SYDVKM in the germline V gene.

J is TRBJ2-7 and V is TRBV4-1; TRBD2 aligns across 11 bases. CDR3 size: 17 residues. After removal of 0 bases from V and 1 base from J, the junction contained 5 bases not matched to a gene. Germline V gene lookup returns CDR1 MGHRA and CDR2 YSYEKL. In DNA, the CDR3 is TGCGCCAGCAGCCAAGAGCCCGGGACTAGCGGTTCCTACGAGCAGTACTTC. Protein sequence: CASSQEPGTSGSYEQYF.

This clonotype was recorded many times. V and J are TRBV12-3 or TRBV12-4 and TRBJ1-3; no clear D. The CDR3 length is 15 residues. Trimming stripped 1 base from V and 0 bases from J, with 7 bases between. CDR3 DNA sequence: TGTGCCAGCAGTTTAGGGTGGAGCTCTGGAAACACCATATATTTT. Translated, it gives CASSLGWSSGNTIYF.

J is TRBJ2-2 and V is TRBV7-9, with D tentatively TRBD2 (6 bases). Germline V gene sequence: CDR1 SEHNR, CDR2 FQNEAQ (reference sequence). CDR3 length equals 16 residues. With 5 bases removed from V and 3 bases from J, the gap between germline ends came to 16 bases. DNA of the CDR3: TGTGCCAGCAGCCTACAATCACTAGCTTACACCGGGGAGCTGTTTTTT. Protein: CASSLQSLAYTGELFF.

This sequence joins TRBV4-3 and TRBJ2-3; D possibly corresponds to TRBD1 (5 bases). CDR1 and CDR2 (germline): LGHNA, YSLEER. The CDR3 has 16 residues. V was shortened by 0 bases and J by 3 bases, with 13 bases between the two germline ends. The CDR3 region is CASSQDGPRATDTQYF. The CDR3 bases are TGCGCCAGCAGCCAAGATGGTCCCAGGGCGACAGATACGCAGTATTTT.

This clonotype was picked up many times. The rearrangement joins TRBV20-1 to TRBJ1-4, with 8 bases matching TRBD1. V lost 3 bases to trimming and J lost 7 bases; unmatched junction nucleotides: 4. Germline-derived CDR1 and CDR2 are DFQATT and SNEGSKA (reference sequence). This CDR3 is 13 amino acids long. CDR3 in amino acids: CSARGQAGEKLFF. Written as DNA, the CDR3 is TGCAGTGCTAGGGGACAGGCGGGTGAAAAACTGTTTTTT.

This chain joins TRBV5-1 and TRBJ1-2; possible D gene TRBD1, 5 bases. The CDR3 is 15 residues long. Between the trimmed V and J ends, which lost 0 bases and 6 bases, there was a span of 15 bases. Looked up from germline, CDR1 is SGHRS and CDR2 is YFSETQ. The CDR3 reads CASSLEGRIFDGYTF. CDR3 nucleotides: TGCGCCAGCAGCTTGGAGGGACGTATTTTTGATGGCTACACCTTC.

This clonotype was recorded a few times. This sequence joins TRBV6-2 or TRBV6-3 and TRBJ2-3; 7 bases align to TRBD1. Unmatched junction bases numbered 13, after V lost 4 bases and J lost 6 bases. The CDR3 runs 16 residues. Looked up from germline, CDR1 is MNHEY and CDR2 is SVGEGT. As DNA, the CDR3 is TGTGCCAGCAGTTCGCCGGGACAGAGGCCCGGGGATACGCAGTATTTT. Encoded protein: CASSSPGQRPGDTQYF.

This clonotype was seen a few times. This rearrangement joins TRBV7-2 to TRBJ2-7, with D possibly being TRBD2 (6 bases). V was clipped by 8 bases and J by 4 bases, with 12 bases between them. The CDR3 covers 12 residues. In germline, CDR1 is SGHTA, CDR2 FQGNSA. CDR3 sequence: CASGGFRYEQYF. CDR3 coding DNA: TGTGCCAGCGGAGGGTTTCGGTACGAGCAGTACTTC.

This chain joins TRBV3-1 and TRBJ2-5, with 9 bases identical to TRBD2. There are 14 residues in the CDR3. Germline CDR1 and CDR2: LGHDT and YNNKEL (reference sequence). With 2 bases clipped from V and 7 bases from J, the junction kept 5 bases outside the gene matches. CDR3 amino acids: CASSQRVAGVTQYF. The CDR3 nucleotides read TGTGCCAGCAGCCAAAGGGTAGCGGGGGTGACCCAGTACTTC.

The DNA of the CDR3 is TGTGCCAGCAGCCAAGATTTCACCGGCCTGGTGGAGCAGTACTTC. Its protein is CASSQDFTGLVEQYF. The chain uses TRBV3-1 and TRBJ2-7; D is unclear. Germline values: CDR1 LGHDT, CDR2 YNNKEL (reference sequence). With 0 bases removed from V and 7 bases from J, the gap between germline ends came to 16 bases. CDR3 length: 15 residues.

For this clonotype: At one boundary the junction diverges from the germline segment, which might be a read error. The rearrangement uses TRBV14 and TRBJ2-7, with TRBD1 identical over 7 bases. The germline CDR1 and CDR2 sequences are SGHDN and FVKESK. The length of the CDR3 is 18 residues. CDR3 sequence: CANSQRWATTGIDYEQYF. CDR3 DNA: TGTGCCAACAGCCAACGTTGGGCTACGACAGGGATCGACTACGAGCAGTACTTC.

The chain couples TRBV12-3 or TRBV12-4 to TRBJ1-2; D ambiguous. The CDR3 is 14 amino acids. The V end lost 1 base, the J end lost 4 bases, and 10 bases lay between the germline ends. The CDR3 DNA is TGTGCCAGCAGTTTAGAGGGCAGACTCTATGGCTACACCTTC. It codes for CASSLEGRLYGYTF.

Remarks on this clonotype: Here the CDR3 omits its conserved ending phenylalanine or tryptophan, so a read error is the likely source. The limits of the CDR3 on the DNA are not certain, so only TCRdb's listed CDR3 is given. The rearrangement uses TRBV21-1 and TRBJ1-2. TRBV21-1 is deemed a pseudogene. With termini counted, the CDR3 has 17 amino acids. The CDR3 spells CASSKKAFPQTLSDRRV.

The chain joins TRBV11-2 to TRBJ2-5, with 11 bases aligning to TRBD2. CDR3 size: 18 residues. V was clipped by 0 bases and J by 4 bases; unmatched bases: 10. Germline V gives CDR1 SGHAT, CDR2 FQNNGV. This CDR3 is CASSLDGSGRAYLETQYF. The CDR3 DNA follows: TGTGCCAGCAGCTTAGATGGTAGCGGGAGGGCCTATCTAGAGACCCAGTACTTC.